This T cell receptor beta chain was captured in a study of Tregs in tolerant kidney transplant recipients. Produced via immunoSEQ multiplex PCR; TCRdb's table is partial and in-frame only. The data hold around 63,000 clones, with 75% to 90% observed a single time. This sequence originates from a human donor who received a combined kidney and bone marrow transplant. The input for sequencing was Tregs from blood, taken before the transplant.

DNA for the CDR3: TGTGCCAGTAGTCCAGTGGGGTGGACAGGGGGAAAACTGTTTTTT. Protein sequence: CASSPVGWTGGKLFF. The rearrangement joins TRBV19 to TRBJ1-4, with TRBD1 matching 10 bases. CDR1 and CDR2 from the germline V gene are LNHDA and SQIVND (reference sequence). The V and J ends lost 5 bases and 10 bases, in that order; junction bases with no gene match: 10. The CDR3 sequence is 15 residues long.